The sequence of this T cell receptor (beta chain) was determined in a study of blood T cell repertoires in COVID-19. Overall study context: There were acute and convalescent COVID-19 samples, and they came from the United States, Italy and Spain. The analysed material was cDNA or gDNA that came from T cells, B-cell-depleted T cells, or PBMCs.

As processed by the authors: How many nucleated cells were present was estimated from reference gene primer amplification. Libraries were prepared by immunoSEQ multiplex PCR; TCRdb keeps only in-frame clonotypes and omits some of them. V and J calls and clone size follow that table, whereas D and trimming were derived from the DNA. This table has approximately 210,000 clones, roughly 85% appearing once. This receptor was identified in a man aged 25 to 40 who had recovered from COVID-19. The specimen was peripheral blood.

The CDR3 DNA is TGTGCCAGCAGATGGGGGCCAGGGGGCTCGAGTACTGAAGCTTTCTTT. Amino acid sequence: CASRWGPGGSSTEAFF. The chain combines TRBV7-2 with TRBJ1-1; TRBD1 matches 8 bases. The trim removed 6 bases at V and 5 bases at J, leaving 14 bases unmatched. This CDR3 has 16 amino acids. CDR1 SGHTA and CDR2 FQGNSA come from the germline V gene.